This T cell receptor beta chain was captured in a study of blood T cell repertoires in COVID-19. The overall study: The origin of the acute and convalescent COVID-19 samples was the United States, Italy and Spain. From T cells, B-cell-depleted T cells, or PBMCs came the material, which was cDNA or gDNA.

V was shortened by 1 base and J by 3 bases, with 9 bases between the two germline ends. This CDR3 region has 14 residues. The germline V gene encodes CDR1 SNHLY and CDR2 FYNNEI. How the authors handled the data: Estimation of nucleated cell counts was performed using reference gene primer amplification. Repertoires were generated with immunoSEQ multiplex PCR, while TCRdb's copy carries only in-frame clones and drops some. V, J and clone size were drawn from that table, and D and trimming were deduced from the DNA. The top ten hold more than 8.5% of the sample, which has approximately 150,000 clones, approximately 82% seen once.

This clonotype originated in a man in his 60s with active or convalescent COVID-19. Sequenced material: peripheral blood. The chain uses TRBV2 and TRBJ1-2; no clear D gene. The DNA for the CDR3 is TGTGCCAGCAGTGAAGAAGCGGTTGACTATGGCTACACCTTC. Translation gives CASSEEAVDYGYTF.